These 21 T cell receptor beta chains came from one sample sequenced in a study of blood T cell repertoires in COVID-19 (dated by TCRdb to about 2020). Libraries came from the immunoSEQ multiplex PCR assay. What TCRdb holds here is the immuneACCESS table cut down to in-frame rearrangements. Part of the clones is not present; checked against another copy, under half of the missing clones reflect an unresolved V gene, and the others are unexplained. In all, the sample holds more than 100,000 clones, and roughly 83% of those were seen once. The ten top clones hold roughly 4% of the sample. Material: peripheral blood. The receptors derive from a woman over 75 with acute or convalescent COVID-19.

The chain employs TRBV19 and TRBJ1-6; tentatively, D is TRBD1 (5 bases). The V and J ends lost 5 bases and 8 bases respectively, with 16 bases between them. Germline CDR1 reads LNHDA; CDR2 reads SQIVND (reference sequence). This CDR3 is built from 15 residues. The CDR3 DNA is TGTGCCAGTAGTGTGGGAAGACAGACCTATTCACCCCTCCACTTT. This gives the protein CASSVGRQTYSPLHF.

This sequence joins TRBV7-2 and TRBJ2-1, with 15 positions matching TRBD2. In germline, CDR1 is SGHTA, CDR2 FQGNSA. With V trimmed by 8 bases and J by 9 bases, 8 bases remained unmatched. The CDR3 spans 15 residues. The CDR3 protein is CASGRGLAGGGEQFF. As DNA, the CDR3 is TGTGCCAGCGGCAGAGGACTAGCGGGAGGGGGTGAGCAGTTCTTC.

The chain couples TRBV19 to TRBJ1-6; D gene ambiguous. Germline V lookup: CDR1 LNHDA, CDR2 SQIVND (reference sequence). The CDR3 extends over 12 amino acids. Trimming took off 6 bases at V and 10 bases at J, with 10 bases between the two ends. The CDR3 DNA follows: TGTGCCAGTAGCACGGGAGAGTCACCCCTCCACTTT. Amino acids: CASSTGESPLHF.

The J gene is TRBJ2-1, the V gene TRBV5-1, with TRBD1 identical over 11 bases. Trimming cost V 4 bases and J 8 bases; bases outside gene matches: 8. The CDR3 extends over 15 amino acids. Germline V lookup: CDR1 SGHRS, CDR2 YFSETQ. CDR3 sequence: CASSLGTGGTDEQFF. CDR3 sequence (DNA): TGCGCCAGCAGCCTAGGGACAGGGGGAACGGATGAGCAGTTCTTC. Full variable domain (outside the CDR3, taken from reference TRBV5-1 and TRBJ2-1): KAGVTQTPRYLIKTRGQQVTLSCSPISGHRSVSWYQQTPGQGLQFLFEYFSETQRNKGNFPGRFSGRQFSNSRSEMNVSTLELGDSALYLCASSLGTGGTDEQFFGPGTRLTVL.

This sequence joins TRBV4-2 and TRBJ2-7; tentatively, D is TRBD2 (7 bases). The CDR3 extends over 18 amino acids. Looked up from germline, CDR1 is LGHNA and CDR2 is YNFKEQ. V was pared by 4 bases and J by 0 bases, with 22 bases between. The CDR3 region has the DNA TGTGCCAGCAGCCCCCAAATGGGGGGGGGCCAACTCTCCTACGAGCAGTACTTC. Encoded protein: CASSPQMGGGQLSYEQYF.

The chain has TRBV18 and TRBJ1-5, with D possibly TRBD1 on 5 matching bases. Trimming removed 3 bases at V and 2 bases at J, with 14 bases between. The CDR3 sequence is 16 residues long. Germline V gene lookup returns CDR1 KGHSH and CDR2 LQKENI. The CDR3 reads CASSPLGGNGNQPQHF. CDR3 coding DNA: TGTGCCAGCTCACCGCTGGGGGGGAATGGCAATCAGCCCCAGCATTTT. Supplemented by reference TRBV18 and TRBJ1-5, the full variable domain reads NAGVMQNPRHLVRRRGQEARLRCSPMKGHSHVYWYRQLPEEGLKFMVYLQKENIIDESGMPKERFSAEFPKEGPSILRIQQVVRGDSAAYFCASSPLGGNGNQPQHFGDGTRLSIL.

J is TRBJ2-7 and V is TRBV30, with D possibly being TRBD2 (5 bases). The germline V and J ends were trimmed by 2 bases and 0 bases, with 8 bases remaining between them. CDR1 and CDR2 (germline): GTSNPN, SVGIG (reference sequence). This CDR3 spans 13 amino acids. The CDR3 here is CAWSPRGSYEQYF. The CDR3 DNA reads TGTGCCTGGAGTCCCCGGGGCTCCTACGAGCAGTACTTC.

This sequence joins TRBV5-4 and TRBJ2-7; perhaps TRBD1 as D (5 bases). This CDR3 has 13 amino acids. V was clipped by 4 bases and J by 1 base, with 9 bases between them. The germline V gene has CDR1 SGHNT and CDR2 YYREEE (reference sequence). This CDR3 is CASSPQVSYEQYF. The CDR3 coding sequence is TGTGCCAGCAGCCCACAGGTTTCCTACGAGCAGTACTTC.

J is TRBJ2-7 and V is TRBV4-3, with a weak D call TRBD2 (5 bases). The CDR3 is made up of 14 amino acids. Germline CDR1 is LGHNA and CDR2 is YSLEER. V lost 3 bases to trimming and J lost 0 bases, with 9 bases between them. CDR3 nucleotide sequence: TGCGCCAGCAGCCAGAGGGCTAGCTCCTACGAGCAGTACTTC. It specifies CASSQRASSYEQYF.

This chain links TRBV4-2 with TRBJ2-1; no firm D call. The CDR3 has 13 residues. Looked up from germline, CDR1 is LGHNA and CDR2 is YNFKEQ. V shed 3 bases and J shed 13 bases, with 16 bases lying between them. The CDR3 DNA reads TGTGCCAGCAGCCAGGCAGGAACTTTCAACCAGTTCTTC. Amino acids: CASSQAGTFNQFF.

Only one count was recorded for this clone. V usage is TRBV5-5 and J usage is TRBJ1-1; no reliable D call. The CDR3 spans 14 residues. V was clipped by 1 base and J by 1 base, with 8 bases between them. The germline V gene encodes CDR1 SGHKS and CDR2 YYEKEE (reference sequence). CDR3 protein: CASSLIPWNTEAFF. CDR3 nucleotide sequence: TGTGCCAGCAGCTTGATTCCGTGGAACACTGAAGCTTTCTTT.

The V gene is TRBV18, the J gene TRBJ2-7; 8 positions match TRBD2. The V gene's germline CDR1 is KGHSH and CDR2 LQKENI. The CDR3 sequence is 16 residues long. With V trimmed by 6 bases and J by 4 bases, 14 bases remained unmatched. The CDR3 DNA is TGTGCCAGCTCCCCAGCAGCGGGGGAGCTCGGATACGAGCAGTACTTC. Translation gives CASSPAAGELGYEQYF. The variable domain in full, completed from reference TRBV18 and TRBJ2-7, reads NAGVMQNPRHLVRRRGQEARLRCSPMKGHSHVYWYRQLPEEGLKFMVYLQKENIIDESGMPKERFSAEFPKEGPSILRIQQVVRGDSAAYFCASSPAAGELGYEQYFGPGTRLTVT.

In this sample, this clone turned up once. The gene calls are TRBV24-1 and TRBJ2-1, with 9 bases identical to TRBD2. The CDR3 spans 18 residues. The V gene's germline CDR1 is KGHDR and CDR2 SFDVKD. The V and J ends lost 2 bases and 4 bases, in that order; junction bases with no gene match: 11. The CDR3 nucleotides read TGTGCCACCAGTGATTGGGCCGGGGAAGCGGGAGGATACAATGAGCAGTTCTTC. As protein: CATSDWAGEAGGYNEQFF.

The J gene is TRBJ2-7, the V gene TRBV5-4, with D maybe TRBD2 (5 bases). Germline V lookup: CDR1 SGHNT, CDR2 YYREEE (reference sequence). CDR3 length: 14 residues. Trimming left V 1 base short and J 7 bases short, with 15 bases between. Here the CDR3 reads CASSLSLLAPEQYF. The CDR3 DNA sequence: TGTGCCAGCAGCTTGAGTTTGCTAGCCCCGGAGCAGTACTTC.

For the CDR3, the DNA is TGTGCCAGCAGCTCCCGGAAGCAGGGTTCTGGGGCCAACGTCCTGACTTTC. It translates to CASSSRKQGSGANVLTF. This sequence joins TRBV7-9 and TRBJ2-6, with TRBD1 as a possible D gene (5 bases). The CDR3 spans 17 residues. From germline, CDR1 is SEHNR and CDR2 FQNEAQ (reference sequence). V lost 4 bases and J lost 1, with 14 bases in between.

This rearrangement joins TRBV9 to TRBJ2-5; D call uncertain. The V and J ends lost 0 bases and 3 bases respectively, with 9 bases between them. CDR3 length: 14 amino acids. From germline, CDR1 is SGDLS and CDR2 YYNGEE. CDR3 sequence (DNA): TGTGCCAGCAGCGTAGCCTCATCGGAAGAGACCCAGTACTTC. Protein: CASSVASSEETQYF.

The rearrangement links TRBV19 to TRBJ1-5; maybe TRBD1 (5 bases). There are 19 residues in the CDR3. CDR1 and CDR2 from the germline V gene are LNHDA and SQIVND (reference sequence). Between the trimmed V and J ends, which lost 5 bases and 5 bases, there was a span of 28 bases. CDR3 coding DNA: TGTGCCAGTAGTTATATTTTCGGTACTGACAGCCAAGGACATCAGCCCCAGCATTTT. As protein: CASSYIFGTDSQGHQPQHF.

The CDR3 DNA reads TGTGCCAGTAGAAGGGGGTTCAACTACGAGCAGTACTTC. Amino acid sequence: CASRRGFNYEQYF. The genes are TRBV19 and TRBJ2-7, with a tentative D call TRBD1 (6 bases). The CDR3 covers 13 residues. Germline V gene lookup returns CDR1 LNHDA and CDR2 SQIVND (reference sequence). The V and J ends lost 6 bases and 3 bases respectively, with 12 bases between them. Full variable domain (outside the CDR3, taken from reference TRBV19 and TRBJ2-7): DGGITQSPKYLFRKEGQNVTLSCEQNLNHDAMYWYRQDPGQGLRLIYYSQIVNDFQKGDIAEGYSVSREKKESFPLTVTSAQKNPTAFYLCASRRGFNYEQYFGPGTRLTVT.

CDR3 bases: TGTGCCAGCAGTTCCGCCGGGAGCGGGAGAGTCGCCGGGGAGCTGTTTTTT. Its protein is CASSSAGSGRVAGELFF. The rearrangement joins TRBV6-2 or TRBV6-3 to TRBJ2-2, with 8 bases identical to TRBD2. CDR3 length equals 17 residues. The V gene end was trimmed by 4 bases and the J gene end by 6 bases; junction bases not matched to a gene: 13. CDR1 and CDR2 (germline): MNHEY, SVGEGT.

The chain carries TRBV10-1 and TRBJ1-6; D possibly corresponds to TRBD1 (5 bases). V lost 6 bases to trimming and J lost 9 bases, with 18 bases between them. Germline CDR1 and CDR2: WNHNN and SYGVQD (reference sequence). CDR3 size: 15 residues. The chain's CDR3 is CASSARGRGISPLHF. The CDR3 nucleotides read TGCGCCAGCAGCGCGAGAGGCCGGGGGATTTCACCCCTCCACTTT.

This chain links TRBV12-3 or TRBV12-4 with TRBJ1-3; D is undetermined. The CDR3 is 12 amino acids. V was shortened by 3 bases and J by 4 bases, with 4 bases between the two germline ends. The CDR3 region has the DNA TGTGCCAGCAGTTTCCCGGGAAACACCATATATTTT. Translating gives CASSFPGNTIYF.